This T cell receptor beta chain came from a study of molecular identifiers for immune sequencing clone quantification. General study results and limits: Shared barcodes on identical TCR molecules could underestimate the sizes of highly expanded clones. The study found clones above 20 RNA copies held over 99% of effector molecules and under 1% in naive cells.

With listed TCR primers and previously described methods, bulk TCR libraries were prepared. In TCRdb, the PCR reads were re-called with MiXCR into one record per CDR3 protein. The table has about 640,000 distinct CDR3 sequences, 20% seen once. With regard to this clonotype: The antigen is unknown. A much larger clone differs by one base, so this may be a read error.

The CDR3 is 12 residues long. In germline, CDR1 is DFQATT, CDR2 SNEGSKA (reference sequence). What was sequenced was naive CD8+ T cells from blood, with Jurkat cell RNA spiked in. Stated subset: FACS-sorted CD8+CD4-CCR7+CD45RA+ naive T cells. The chain employs TRBV20-1 and TRBJ2-7; D is ambiguous. This sequence was found in a human donor in good health. Some libraries in this study had Jurkat cell RNA spiked in. DNA for the CDR3: TGCAGTGCTGGCTACGGCGCCTACGAGCGGTACTTC. Its translation: CSAGYGAYERYF.